The T cell receptor beta chain described here comes from a study of blood T cell repertoires in COVID-19 (TCRdb year 2020). Some background on the complete study: Samples from collaborators originated in the United States, Italy and Spain and spanned both the acute and convalescent phases of COVID-19. The samples were drawn from two sources: the first 160 participants of the ongoing ImmuneRACE study, and 1,000 to 1,500 subjects contributed by 6 global collaborators. The repertoires were released in a freely available public database meant as a resource for research on the immune response to SARS-CoV-2. The dataset comprised deeply sampled blood TCRbeta repertoires from subjects exposed to, actively infected with, or recovered from COVID-19. The prospective study material was composed of cDNA or gDNA derived from T cells, B-cell-depleted T cells, or PBMCs. The sample metadata nearly always contained a de-identified subject ID, COVID-19 status, age in years and sex. HLA class I and class II types, where available, came from metadata supplied by the sample provider rather than from assay-based typing. Beyond this particular receptor, the publication reports: Clinical and demographic metadata were provided uncurated, with the amount varying by source and participant.

TCRbeta CDR3 regions were amplified from genomic DNA using the immunoSEQ Assay, a bias-controlled multiplex PCR. Turning to the authors' computational methods: Within the assay, amplification of reference gene primers was used to estimate how many nucleated cells each sample contained. To quantify the absolute abundance of each unique TCRbeta CDR3 rearrangement, sequence reads were collapsed and filtered. Productive Simpson clonality was computed per sample as the square root of Simpson's diversity index over productive rearrangements. This immuneACCESS table, as held by TCRdb, lists in-frame sequences with V and J called but not all clones. Of the missing ones, under half trace to an unresolved V gene in checked studies; the others have no known cause. Clone size and the V and J calls come from that table; the DNA yielded D and trimming. Here the sample has around 300,000 clones; roughly 85% occur a single time. The ten top clones hold 6% to 9% of the sample.

Of note for this clone: Its antigen remains undetermined. Base quality data are lacking; no much larger clone is found one base away.

Whole blood was collected in K2EDTA tubes by collaborating institutions according to the institutions' own protocols. For TCRbeta analysis, collaborators shipped samples in one of three forms: frozen whole blood, isolated PBMCs, or DNA extracted from either of those sample types. The CDR3 numbers 13 residues from cysteine through phenylalanine. Just CDR3 DNA is preserved here, 39 bases in frame from base 1. CDR1 and CDR2, looked up from the germline V gene (reference sequence), are LNHDA and SQIVND. V is pruned by 9 bases and J by 0 bases, leaving 3 bases of the junction without a gene match. The source is a human donor in a cohort sampled during active COVID-19. Here the chain combines TRBV19 and TRBJ1-2, with 8 bases matching TRBD1. The material sequenced was peripheral blood. The CDR3 protein sequence reads: CASRGQTNYGYTF. At the DNA level, the sequence is TGTGCCAGCAGGGGGCAGACTAACTATGGCTACACCTTC. This CDR3, with the reference TRBV19 and TRBJ1-2 proteins standing in past its ends, gives the full variable domain DGGITQSPKYLFRKEGQNVTLSCEQNLNHDAMYWYRQDPGQGLRLIYYSQIVNDFQKGDIAEGYSVSREKKESFPLTVTSAQKNPTAFYLCASRGQTNYGYTFGSGTRLTVV.